Included here is one TCR beta chain sequence, with context. The data belong to a study of blood T cell repertoires in COVID-19. About the study: Nucleic acid was either cDNA or gDNA, and it came from T cells, B-cell-depleted T cells, or PBMCs.

Study processing details: It was from reference gene primer amplification that nucleated cell counts were estimated. TCRdb's table, derived via immunoSEQ multiplex PCR, lists solely in-frame clones and lacks some. V and J calls and clone size are given by that table; D and trimming were obtained from the DNA. The sample shows more than 85,000 clones, roughly 85% of them seen only once. V was pared by 5 bases and J by 4 bases, with 5 bases of the junction left unmatched. The germline V gene has CDR1 SGHTA and CDR2 FQGNSA. The CDR3 consists of 15 residues. This sequence was found in a man older than 75 with acute or convalescent COVID-19. The chain has TRBV7-2 and TRBJ2-5, with TRBD1 identical over 12 bases. The sample taken for sequencing was peripheral blood. This chain's CDR3 is CASSRGTGGRETQYF. CDR3 bases: TGTGCCAGCAGCCGCGGGACAGGGGGCAGAGAGACCCAGTACTTC.